This T cell receptor (beta chain) appears in the sequencing data of a study of cytomegalovirus exposure and HLA in healthy donors. The study ran its PCR with 60 Vbeta and 13 Jbeta primers. Libraries were prepared by immunoSEQ multiplex PCR; TCRdb keeps only in-frame clonotypes and omits some of them. The sample includes about 140,000 clones, 75% seen only once; the top ten take 6.5% to 9%. After removal of 4 bases from V and 7 bases from J, the junction contained 9 bases not matched to a gene. CDR1 and CDR2 (germline): SEHNR, FQNEAQ (reference sequence). The CDR3 sequence is 15 residues long. On this clone: The antigen is undetermined.

Regarding the study as a whole: 87-base-pair reads could not separate some V segments, including TRBV6-2 and TRBV6-3. At a 0.05 false discovery rate, a later analysis found 15,000 to 20,000 TCR beta sequences to be associated with HLA alleles.

This clonotype originated in a young man in good health and CMV-seronegative. The chain couples TRBV7-9 to TRBJ2-7, with 11 bases matching TRBD1. Sequencing input: PBMCs. CDR3: CASSSLDRGRSEQYF. CDR3 nucleotides: TGTGCCAGCAGCTCCCTGGACAGGGGGCGCAGTGAGCAGTACTTC.